This is a list of T cell receptor beta chains from one sample in a study of blood T cells in healthy people across ages. TCRdb called the 5' RACE reads again in MiXCR, with one record for every CDR3 protein. The repertoire holds some 930,000 distinct CDR3 sequences, with 25% to 35% as singletons. The same data also went into a second study, on T cells of mothers and their children.

The sample comprised blood. The receptor source for this set is a woman aged 35 to 49 in good health. Each CDR3 is given with its conserved first and last residue. Fields, in order: V gene, D gene, clone size, J gene, CDR3 protein, CDR3 DNA. A D gene is named only where the DNA matches it firmly. Clone size is not always given. Where it is, it says once, few, many or a class for expanded clones.

>TRBV4-1|TRBD1|few|TRBJ1-1
CASSQGQGATEAFF
TGCGCCAGCAGCCAAGGACAGGGGGCCACTGAAGCTTTCTTT
>TRBV28|TRBD1|many|TRBJ2-7
CASSSLTGTDKKPYEQYF
TGTGCCAGCAGTTCTCTCACCGGGACAGACAAAAAACCCTACGAGCAGTACTTC
>TRBV4-3|TRBD1|-|TRBJ1-2
CASSHYLGGTGNGYTF
TGCGCCAGCAGCCACTACCTAGGAGGGACAGGGAATGGCTACACCTTC
>TRBV12-3/TRBV12-4|TRBD1|-|TRBJ1-1
CASSGQVVNTEAFF
TGTGCCAGCAGTGGACAGGTCGTGAACACTGAAGCTTTCTTT
>TRBV20-1|-|-|TRBJ1-5
CSARWDTVVGAQHF
TGCAGTGCTAGGTGGGACACCGTCGTGGGTGCCCAGCATTTT
>TRBV28|-|few|TRBJ1-2
CASSSRGFVRYGYTF
TGTGCCAGCAGTTCGCGAGGATTTGTGCGCTATGGCTACACCTTC
>TRBV29-1|-|many|TRBJ2-7
CSVDGDEQYF
TGCAGCGTTGATGGTGACGAGCAGTACTTC
>TRBV28|-|-|TRBJ2-3
CASTDVSADTQYF
TGTGCCAGCACCGATGTTAGCGCAGATACGCAGTATTTT
>TRBV2|-|-|TRBJ2-1
CASSETITRSYNGQFF
TGTGCCAGCAGTGAAACCATTACGAGGTCCTACAATGGGCAGTTCTTC
>TRBV5-6|-|-|TRBJ2-7
CASSYQSGEQYF
TGTGCCAGCAGTTACCAATCGGGAGAGCAGTACTTC
>TRBV6-5|-|-|TRBJ2-7
CASSKGHSAYEQYF
TGTGCCAGCAGTAAGGGACATTCTGCCTACGAGCAGTACTTC
>TRBV5-1|TRBD1|-|TRBJ1-4
CASSSSPGQKSVDEKLFF
TGCGCCAGCAGCTCATCACCGGGACAGAAATCAGTTGATGAAAAACTGTTTTTT
>TRBV4-1|-|many|TRBJ1-2
CASSQGVTNYGYTF
TGCGCCAGCAGCCAAGGGGTTACTAACTATGGCTACACCTTC
>TRBV29-1|-|many|TRBJ1-4
CSATGRANEKLFF
TGCAGCGCAACAGGGCGGGCTAATGAAAAACTGTTTTTT
>TRBV4-3|-|few|TRBJ1-5
CASSRVVGANQPQHF
TGCGCCAGCAGCCGGGTTGTTGGAGCCAATCAGCCCCAGCATTTT
>TRBV7-6|-|many|TRBJ2-5
CASSPTGAGQETQYF
TGTGCCAGCAGTCCCACGGGAGCGGGCCAAGAGACCCAGTACTTC
>TRBV20-1|-|many|TRBJ2-7
CSARVGGVRSYEQYF
TGCAGTGCTAGAGTCGGGGGCGTAAGGTCCTACGAGCAGTACTTC
>TRBV4-3|-|many|TRBJ2-1
CASSQDISQGSEQFF
TGCGCCAGCAGCCAAGATATTTCACAGGGCAGTGAGCAGTTCTTC
>TRBV7-3|-|-|TRBJ1-1
CASSFPGANTEAFF
TGTGCCAGCAGCTTCCCAGGGGCGAACACTGAAGCTTTCTTT
>TRBV29-1|-|many|TRBJ2-5
CSVAVGLSKKETQYF
TGCAGCGTTGCGGTAGGACTGTCAAAAAAAGAGACCCAGTACTTC
>TRBV7-9|TRBD1|-|TRBJ1-4
CASTIIQGANEKLFF
TGTGCCAGCACCATTATCCAGGGGGCGAATGAAAAACTGTTTTTT
>TRBV5-1|-|-|TRBJ2-1
CASSLEVTSSYNEQFF
TGCGCCAGCAGCTTGGAGGTCACTAGCTCCTACAATGAGCAGTTCTTC
>TRBV20-1|TRBD1|-|TRBJ2-5
CSASTRTGVSSYGQYF
TGCAGTGCTAGTACCCGGACAGGGGTGAGTTCCTACGGGCAGTACTTC
>TRBV5-5|TRBD1|once|TRBJ1-1
CASSLAQGVGKAFF
TGTGCCAGCAGCTTGGCCCAGGGGGTAGGGAAAGCTTTCTTT
>TRBV12-3/TRBV12-4|-|many|TRBJ2-3
CASSLSGEADTQYF
TGTGCCAGCAGTTTATCGGGGGAGGCAGATACGCAGTATTTT
>TRBV7-9|-|few|TRBJ1-2
CASSAGAFGYTF
TGTGCCAGCAGCGCCGGGGCTTTTGGCTACACCTTC
>TRBV12-3/TRBV12-4|TRBD1|few|TRBJ2-4
CASGTGAKNIQYF
TGTGCCAGCGGGACAGGGGCCAAAAACATTCAGTACTTC
>TRBV29-1|TRBD1|few|TRBJ1-2
CSVAYNRQGRGGYTF
TGCAGCGTTGCGTATAACAGACAGGGCCGAGGGGGCTACACCTTC
>TRBV29-1|-|few|TRBJ1-4
CSVQDGSNEKLFF
TGCAGCGTACAGGACGGCAGTAATGAAAAACTGTTTTTT
>TRBV5-1|-|few|TRBJ1-2
CASSANRGDGYTF
TGCGCCAGCAGCGCAAATAGGGGAGATGGCTACACCTTC
>TRBV11-2|-|-|TRBJ2-7
CASSLADHGYEQYF
TGCGCCAGCAGCTTAGCAGATCACGGGTACGAGCAGTACTTC
>TRBV18|-|once|TRBJ1-3
CASQTPGAGNTVYF
TGTGCCAGCCAGACACCAGGGGCCGGAAACACCGTATATTTT
>TRBV19|TRBD2|-|TRBJ2-1
CASSPRGAGGPYNEQFF
TGTGCCAGTAGTCCCCGGGGGGCGGGGGGGCCCTACAATGAGCAGTTCTTC
>TRBV7-2|-|-|TRBJ2-5
CASSSLGRGRRETQYF
TGTGCCAGCAGCAGCCTGGGACGGGGCCGGAGGGAGACCCAGTACTTC
>TRBV6-1|TRBD1|-|TRBJ1-6
CASTARPGQGSPLHF
TGTGCCAGCACCGCAAGGCCGGGACAGGGTTCACCCCTCCACTTT
>TRBV3-1|-|few|TRBJ1-6
CASSQGFSPLHF
TGTGCCAGCAGCCAGGGATTTTCACCCCTCCACTTT
>TRBV2|TRBD2|-|TRBJ2-1
CASGPLAGRSSYEQFF
TGTGCCAGCGGCCCACTAGCGGGGCGGAGCTCCTACGAGCAGTTCTTC
>TRBV24-1|-|-|TRBJ1-2
CAASDLPGVEGYTF
TGTGCCGCCAGTGATTTGCCCGGGGTGGAGGGCTACACCTTC
>TRBV3-1|-|-|TRBJ2-7
CASSQDGSDEQYF
TGTGCCAGCAGCCAAGATGGCAGCGACGAGCAGTACTTC
>TRBV7-9|TRBD1|-|TRBJ2-7
CASSSWGQNSYEQYF
TGTGCCAGCAGCTCGTGGGGACAGAACTCCTACGAGCAGTACTTC
>TRBV18|-|-|TRBJ1-1
CASSPRNAGIGTEAFF
TGTGCCAGCTCACCACGAAACGCAGGGATCGGCACTGAAGCTTTCTTT
>TRBV4-1|-|-|TRBJ2-3
CASSQDKNADTQYF
TGCGCCAGCAGCCAAGATAAGAATGCAGATACGCAGTATTTT
>TRBV7-2|-|few|TRBJ2-5
CASSRRQGGRETQYF
TGTGCCAGCAGCAGACGACAGGGAGGTCGGGAGACCCAGTACTTC
>TRBV9|TRBD1|many|TRBJ1-2
CASSPGQGVYGYTF
TGTGCCAGCAGCCCGGGACAGGGAGTTTATGGCTACACCTTC
>TRBV7-2|-|few|TRBJ1-2
CASSLAGGQNYGYTF
TGTGCCAGCAGCTTAGCGGGGGGCCAAAACTATGGCTACACCTTC
>TRBV20-1|-|-|TRBJ2-7
CSASSRAAYEQYF
TGCAGTGCTAGTTCCAGGGCGGCCTACGAGCAGTACTTC
>TRBV20-1|TRBD1|-|TRBJ1-2
CSAREVRTGPYGYTF
TGCAGTGCTAGAGAGGTCCGGACAGGGCCCTATGGCTACACCTTC
>TRBV20-1|-|few|TRBJ1-4
CSAPLLGEKLFF
TGCAGTGCTCCACTTCTGGGGGAAAAACTGTTTTTT
>TRBV12-3/TRBV12-4|TRBD2|-|TRBJ2-7
CASSLTGSGGSGEQYF
TGTGCCAGCAGTTTGACGGGTAGCGGGGGTTCAGGTGAGCAGTACTTC